This entry lists 29 T cell receptor beta chains sequenced from one sample in a study of shared clonotypes between healthy human individuals. Profiled with immunoSEQ multiplex PCR; TCRdb holds only in-frame clones, not every one. Found here are roughly 500,000 clones, over 75% of them singletons; the top ten hold roughly 12%. The material sequenced was PBMCs. These receptors came from a woman aged 40 to 50 in good health. Some clones in this sample may be carry-over from other donors' samples.

The rearrangement joins TRBV6-5 to TRBJ2-3; D unclear. Germline-derived CDR1 and CDR2 are MNHEY and SVGAGI. The CDR3 is made up of 13 amino acids. V lost 7 bases and J lost 3, with 11 bases in between. For the CDR3, the DNA is TGTGCCAGCAAGGCTAGTGAAACAGATACGCAGTATTTT. This gives the protein CASKASETDTQYF.

As for this clone: This sequence is one base from a far larger clone and is likely a read error. This sequence joins TRBV30 and TRBJ2-1, with a possible D match to TRBD1 (6 bases). Germline loops: CDR1 GTSNPN, CDR2 SVGIG (reference sequence). Trimming removed 3 bases at V and 2 bases at J, with 20 bases between. CDR3 size: 17 residues. For the CDR3, the DNA is TGTGCCTGGAGGGGTGGATTATGGGGGCGCACCTACAATGAGCAGTTCTTC. Translated, it gives CAWRGGLWGRTYNEQFF.

This clone has at least ten counts. This specimen includes other DNA sequences encoding the same CDR3. The chain couples TRBV6-1 to TRBJ2-5, with TRBD1 matching 9 bases. The CDR3 has 12 residues. V dropped 8 bases and J dropped 6; count of bases not matched to a gene: 4. Germline assignment: CDR1 MNHNS and CDR2 SASEGT. The CDR3 loop reads CASAQGAKTQYF. The CDR3 region has the DNA TGTGCCAGCGCACAGGGGGCGAAGACCCAGTACTTC.

This clone was seen a single time. A single base separates this from a much larger clone, so it may be a read error. The V call is TRBV5-4, the J call TRBJ1-2; 7 bases map to TRBD1. After removal of 4 bases from V and 4 bases from J, the junction contained 4 bases not matched to a gene. Germline V lookup: CDR1 SGHNT, CDR2 YYREEE (reference sequence). CDR3 size: 13 residues. CDR3 in DNA: TGTGCCAGCAGCCCCGGGACAGTCTATGGCTACACCTTC. It encodes CASSPGTVYGYTF.

The chain joins TRBV19 to TRBJ1-2; 7 nucleotides agree with TRBD1. Per germline, CDR1 LNHDA and CDR2 SQIVND (reference sequence). Trimming took 3 bases from V and 7 from J; bases not matched to a gene: 8. CDR3 length: 14 residues. The CDR3 DNA sequence: TGTGCCAGTAGTATTCCTACAGGGGTAGGTGGCTACACCTTC. It yields the protein CASSIPTGVGGYTF.

The chain carries TRBV7-4 and TRBJ1-1, with D tentatively TRBD1 (5 bases). CDR3 size: 12 residues. V shed 6 bases and J shed 3 bases, with 8 bases lying between them. CDR1 SGHVT and CDR2 SQSDAQ come from the germline V gene. CDR3 sequence: CASSRGYTEAFF. DNA of the CDR3: TGTGCCAGCAGTCGGGGGTACACTGAAGCTTTCTTT.

A remark on this clone: This sequence is one base from a far larger clone and is likely a read error. No conserved phenylalanine or tryptophan ends this CDR3, so it is likely a read error. The chain has TRBV7-2 and TRBJ1-5, with 9 bases fitting TRBD1. The junction had 4 bases not matched to a gene; V was cut back by 1 base and J by 6 bases. This CDR3 is 15 amino acids long. Germline CDR1 reads SGHTA; CDR2 reads FQGNSA. CDR3 DNA sequence: TGTGCCAGCAGCTTAGGACAGGGGGGGAGTCAGCCCCAGCATCTT. It translates to CASSLGQGGSQPQHL.

This clone was detected once. A far larger clone differs by one base, so this is likely a read error. The same CDR3 arises from other DNA sequences in this sample as well. The chain links TRBV30 to TRBJ1-1, with D uncertain. CDR3 length equals 14 residues. Trimming left V 0 bases short and J 0 bases short, with 8 bases between. Germline CDR1 GTSNPN, CDR2 SVGIG (reference sequence). DNA of the CDR3: TGTGCCTGGAGTGTAACTGAGATGAACACTGAAGCTTTCTTT. This codes for CAWSVTEMNTEAFF.

This chain uses TRBV7-9 with TRBJ2-1; D is possibly TRBD2 (5 bases). Germline V gene data show CDR1 as SEHNR and CDR2 as FQNEAQ (reference sequence). V lost 6 bases to trimming and J lost 14 bases, with 20 bases between them. This CDR3 region has 13 residues. Here the CDR3 reads CASRPEGTSRKFF. DNA for the CDR3: TGTGCCAGCAGGCCTGAGGGTACTAGTAGGAAGTTCTTC.

A word on this clone: One base separates it from a far larger clone, so it is likely a read error. The same CDR3 can be traced to other DNA sequences in this sample. The chain has TRBV5-1 and TRBJ2-5, with 13 bases identical to TRBD2. CDR3 length equals 17 residues. Per germline, CDR1 SGHRS and CDR2 YFSETQ. Germline trimming cut 8 bases from V and 4 bases from J; bases unmatched to any gene: 14. This chain's CDR3 is CASSPGLAGFWGETQYF. CDR3 in DNA: TGCGCCAGTAGCCCGGGACTAGCGGGATTCTGGGGAGAGACCCAGTACTTC.

The chain is built from TRBV7-9 and TRBJ1-3; perhaps TRBD1 as D (6 bases). V was shortened by 6 bases and J by 3 bases, with 15 bases between the two germline ends. Germline CDR1 is SEHNR and CDR2 is FQNEAQ (reference sequence). The CDR3 is 15 amino acids. The CDR3 is CASSLSRGDGNTIYF. In DNA, the CDR3 is TGTGCCAGCAGTTTGTCGAGGGGGGATGGAAACACCATATATTTT.

As to this clone: The likely explanation is a read error, given a far larger clone one base away. In the same sample, other DNA sequences code for this CDR3. This chain uses TRBV25-1 with TRBJ1-4, with 9 nucleotides matching TRBD1. Germline CDR1 and CDR2: MGHDK and SYGVNS. The CDR3 extends over 14 amino acids. CDR3 loop: CASSVGTGNEKLFF. The DNA of the CDR3 is TGTGCCAGCAGTGTCGGGACAGGGAATGAGAAACTGTTTTTT.

This clone was seen only once. With a far larger clone one base away, a read error is the likely cause. The chain uses TRBV11-1 and TRBJ2-3; a weak D match, TRBD1 (5 bases). Judging by the DNA end, TRBJ1-5 fits better; the J call may be wrong. CDR1 SGHAT and CDR2 FQDESV come from the germline V gene (reference sequence). The CDR3 loop spans 16 amino acids. CDR3 sequence: CASSQRARADTDTQHF. For the CDR3, the DNA is TGTGCCAGCAGCCAAAGGGCCAGGGCAGACACAGATACGCAGCATTTT.

The V gene is TRBV27, the J gene TRBJ2-5, with TRBD2 matching over 8 bases. This CDR3 comprises 15 residues. Germline CDR1 reads MNHEY; CDR2 reads SMNVEV (reference sequence). The V gene end was trimmed by 5 bases and the J gene end by 5 bases; junction bases not matched to a gene: 10. CDR3 amino acids: CASSPLAGGSETQYF. The CDR3 DNA follows: TGTGCCAGCAGTCCTTTGGCGGGAGGATCGGAGACCCAGTACTTC.

V usage is TRBV7-9 and J usage is TRBJ2-5; D may be TRBD2 (6 bases). This CDR3 has 16 residues. Germline loops: CDR1 SEHNR, CDR2 FQNEAQ (reference sequence). The ends were cut back, 5 bases at V and 0 bases at J, with 16 bases in the middle. The DNA for the CDR3 is TGTGCCAGCAGCCGTGGACTAACGGGCTACCAAGAGACCCAGTACTTC. Translating it yields CASSRGLTGYQETQYF.

The CDR3 reads CASSLYPDTEAFF. As DNA, the CDR3 is TGTGCCAGCAGCTTATACCCCGACACTGAAGCTTTCTTT. The rearrangement links TRBV7-3 to TRBJ1-1, with unresolved D. The CDR3 is made up of 13 amino acids. Germline V gene lookup returns CDR1 SGHTA and CDR2 FQGTGA. V was clipped by 2 bases and J by 3 bases, with 7 bases between them.

Comments on this clone: A read error likely explains this, since a far larger clone differs by one base. This chain connects TRBV14 to TRBJ2-7; no reliable D call. This CDR3 region has 10 residues. Germline V gene data show CDR1 as SGHDN and CDR2 as FVKESK. The CDR3 here is CASSHPGSPF. The CDR3 bases are TGTGCCAGCAGCCATCCGGGCTCACCTTTC.

The chain couples TRBV7-3 to TRBJ2-2, with 7 bases lining up with TRBD2. V was clipped by 2 bases and J by 1 base; unmatched bases: 4. Germline V CDR1 and CDR2: SGHTA, FQGTGA. The CDR3 spans 16 residues. The CDR3 loop reads CASSLGLAENTGELFF. The CDR3 DNA is TGTGCCAGCAGCTTAGGGCTAGCGGAGAACACCGGGGAGCTGTTTTTT.

This clone has a count of ten or more. The rearrangement joins TRBV7-8 to TRBJ2-7; 8 nucleotides line up with TRBD1. J lost 5 bases, V lost 3 bases, and 3 bases had no gene match. Germline V gives CDR1 SGHVS, CDR2 FQNEAQ. The CDR3 is 13 residues long. CDR3 nucleotides: TGTGCCAGCAGCTTGGACAGGGTCAACGAGCAGTACTTC. Amino acids: CASSLDRVNEQYF.

The rearrangement uses TRBV29-1 and TRBJ2-5, with D perhaps TRBD2 (6 bases). The CDR3 sequence is 13 residues long. Deletions cut 7 bases from V and 1 base from J, with 13 bases between. CDR1 and CDR2 (germline): SQVTM, ANQGSEA. The CDR3 loop is CSASPGGQETQYF. The CDR3 nucleotides are TGCAGCGCCTCGCCCGGGGGCCAAGAGACCCAGTACTTC.

The chain has TRBV25-1 and TRBJ2-3; D uncertain. Germline assignment: CDR1 MGHDK and CDR2 SYGVNS. Trimming took 1 base from V and 0 from J, leaving 5 bases between them. This CDR3 spans 14 amino acids. The CDR3, as DNA: TGTGCCAGCAGTGAATTAGACAGCACAGATACGCAGTATTTT. Translation gives CASSELDSTDTQYF. The variable domain in full, with the rest retrieved from reference TRBV25-1 and TRBJ2-3, is EADIYQTPRYLVIGTGKKITLECSQTMGHDKMYWYQQDPGMELHLIHYSYGVNSTEKGDLSSESTVSRIRTEHFPLTLESARPSHTSQYLCASSELDSTDTQYFGPGTRLTVL.

The rearrangement links TRBV25-1 to TRBJ2-1; D is possibly TRBD1 (5 bases). Trimming took off 3 bases at V and 1 base at J, with 10 bases between the two ends. CDR3 length equals 15 residues. The germline V gene encodes CDR1 MGHDK and CDR2 SYGVNS. The CDR3 region has the DNA TGTGCCAGCAGTGATGGGTCAGGGTCCTACAATGAGCAGTTCTTC. This encodes CASSDGSGSYNEQFF.

This clone occurred once. The V call is TRBV7-9, the J call TRBJ2-2; D is uncertain. Trimming cost V 6 bases and J 0 bases, with 14 bases left between them. CDR1 is SEHNR and CDR2 is FQNEAQ in the germline V gene (reference sequence). This CDR3 region has 16 residues. The CDR3 sequence: CASSFQAGSNTGELFF. CDR3 sequence (DNA): TGTGCCAGCAGTTTTCAAGCCGGGTCGAACACCGGGGAGCTGTTTTTT.

The CDR3 protein is CASSQVSPNGFYNEQFF. Written as DNA, the CDR3 is TGCGCCAGCAGCCAAGTAAGTCCAAACGGATTCTACAATGAGCAGTTCTTC. The chain joins TRBV5-1 to TRBJ2-1; D is uncertain. CDR1 is SGHRS, CDR2 YFSETQ, per germline. CDR3 size: 17 residues. V was shortened by 4 bases and J by 3 bases, with 20 bases between the two germline ends.

This clone has only one observation. The rearrangement links TRBV5-4 to TRBJ1-1; D perhaps matches TRBD1 (5 bases). The germline CDR1 and CDR2 sequences are SGHNT and YYREEE (reference sequence). This CDR3 spans 17 amino acids. With 4 bases removed from V and 4 bases from J, the gap between germline ends came to 23 bases. The CDR3 here is CASSPIGTLQRGTEAFF. The DNA for the CDR3 is TGTGCCAGCAGCCCAATCGGGACTCTACAGCGAGGCACTGAAGCTTTCTTT.

The rearrangement uses TRBV4-1 and TRBJ2-7; TRBD1 aligns across 7 bases. This CDR3 has 19 residues. The germline V gene encodes CDR1 MGHRA and CDR2 YSYEKL. V shed 1 base and J 0 bases; nucleotides not matched to a gene: 15. As DNA, the CDR3 is TGCGCCAGCAGCCAAGCGGACTTTTTAGGGGGCGGCCCCTCCTACGAGCAGTACTTC. This translates into CASSQADFLGGGPSYEQYF.

The chain joins TRBV11-2 to TRBJ2-3; D uncertain. The length of the CDR3 is 14 residues. The V and J ends lost 2 bases and 6 bases respectively, with 12 bases between them. CDR1 is SGHAT and CDR2 is FQNNGV in the germline V gene. The CDR3 sequence: CASSLRPMMDTQYF. CDR3 DNA: TGTGCCAGCAGCTTACGTCCTATGATGGATACGCAGTATTTT.

J is TRBJ2-7 and V is TRBV9; tentatively, D is TRBD1 or TRBD2 (7 bases each). Germline V gives CDR1 SGDLS, CDR2 YYNGEE. This CDR3 is built from 14 residues. The V end was cut by 3 bases, the J end by 2 bases, with 12 bases between. CDR3 in DNA: TGTGCCAGCAGCGGGACTAGGGGGCCCTACGAGCAGTACTTC. Translated, it gives CASSGTRGPYEQYF. Together with reference TRBV9 and TRBJ2-7, the CDR3 gives the full variable domain: DSGVTQTPKHLITATGQRVTLRCSPRSGDLSVYWYQQSLDQGLQFLIQYYNGEERAKGNILERFSAQQFPDLHSELNLSSLELGDSALYFCASSGTRGPYEQYFGPGTRLTVT.

This clone was seen just once. V is TRBV5-1 and J is TRBJ2-5; 7 bases are shared with TRBD1. This CDR3 is built from 15 residues. Losses at the gene ends were 0 bases for V and 2 bases for J; bases not matched to a gene: 4. Germline V gives CDR1 SGHRS, CDR2 YFSETQ. The DNA of the CDR3 is TGCGCCAGCAGCTTGGGCCAGGGGGTTCAAGAGACCCAGTACTTC. Its translation is CASSLGQGVQETQYF.